This T cell receptor (beta chain) came from a study of T-cell reconstitution after alpha-beta-depleted transplantation in children. With respect to this clonotype: Antigen unknown.

Whole-study findings and limits: Newly generated T cells supplied most T-cell counts and diversity one year post-transplant.

The ends lost 0 bases at V and 5 bases at J; junction bases unmatched: 5. In germline, CDR1 is SGHTA, CDR2 FQGNSA. CDR3 length equals 16 residues. Unique molecular identifiers were incorporated when the TCRbeta library was constructed. TCRdb called the PCR reads again in MiXCR, with one record for every CDR3 protein. The repertoire has about 610,000 distinct CDR3 sequences, 25% to 30% of them found once; the top ten carry 35% to 40%. The chain joins TRBV7-2 to TRBJ2-5; 11 bases are a match to TRBD2. The receptor comes from a boy younger than two with Wiskott-Aldrich syndrome, due to receive a stem cell transplant. Specimen: PBMCs, collected before TCRalphabeta/CD19-depleted stem cell transplant. CDR3 amino acids: CASSLAASGRMETQYF. DNA of the CDR3: TGTGCCAGCAGCTTAGCGGCTAGCGGGAGGATGGAGACCCAGTACTTC.